The entry below gives a single T cell receptor beta chain sequence along with its context. The target antigen is unknown. Each of the patients experienced relapse following autologous stem cell transplantation, and their brentuximab vedotin exposure differed. This entry comes from a study of PD-1 blockade in classical Hodgkin lymphoma. Whole-study findings and limits: Patients excluded were those beginning nivolumab under 1 year after ASCT. A significant rise in TCR diversity was seen by C4D1 for CD4+ cells but not for CD8+ cells.

The protocol was immunoSEQ multiplex PCR, while the TCRdb copy is restricted to in-frame clones and leaves out a portion. This table holds about 36,000 clones, more than 65% found once. V lost 3 bases to trimming and J lost 4 bases; unmatched junction nucleotides: 10. The CDR3 loop spans 16 amino acids. Per the germline V gene, CDR1 is MGHDK and CDR2 is SYGVNS. The chain joins TRBV25-1 to TRBJ2-5; 8 bases are shared with TRBD1. This receptor was taken from a human donor with classical Hodgkin lymphoma. The material sequenced was peripheral blood mononuclear cells (PBMCs), taken before the second cycle of nivolumab. CDR3 sequence: CASSDSGPTGVETQYF. CDR3 nucleotides: TGTGCCAGCAGTGACTCCGGCCCGACAGGGGTAGAGACCCAGTACTTC.